A selection of T cell receptor beta chains follows, all from one sample in a study of blood T cell repertoires in COVID-19. This table comes from immunoSEQ multiplex PCR, and its TCRdb copy is limited to in-frame clones, with some not included. Of 150,000 to 200,000 clones listed, 76% are singletons. The sample comprised PBMCs or T cells enriched from blood (not recorded which). The receptors derive from a woman aged 45-65 years with acute COVID-19. Each CDR3 is given with its conserved first and last residue. D genes are given only for firm matches. Clone size is not always given. Where it is, it says once, few, many or a class for expanded clones.

D gene: .
clone size: .
CDR3 length: 13
V gene: TRBV6-2/TRBV6-3
J gene: TRBJ2-5
CDR3 protein: CASSYQGPETQYF
CDR3 DNA: TGTGCCAGCAGTTACCAGGGGCCGGAGACCCAGTACTTC

D gene: TRBD1
clone size: .
CDR3 length: 15
V gene: TRBV10-3
J gene: TRBJ1-6
CDR3 protein: CAISRQGTGDSPLHF
CDR3 DNA: TGTGCCATCAGCCGGCAAGGGACAGGGGATTCACCCCTCCACTTT

D gene: .
clone size: .
CDR3 length: 14
V gene: TRBV5-4
J gene: TRBJ1-5
CDR3 protein: CASSLRGPNQPQHF
CDR3 DNA: TGTGCCAGCAGCTTGAGGGGCCCCAATCAGCCCCAGCATTTT

D gene: TRBD2
clone size: .
CDR3 length: 17
V gene: TRBV5-6
J gene: TRBJ2-1
CDR3 protein: CASSFPSGGPGYNEQFF
CDR3 DNA: TGTGCCAGCAGCTTCCCGAGCGGGGGGCCCGGGTACAATGAGCAGTTCTTC

D gene: TRBD1
clone size: once
CDR3 length: 14
V gene: TRBV7-9
J gene: TRBJ2-2
CDR3 protein: CATSRQGETGELFF
CDR3 DNA: TGTGCCACCTCGAGACAGGGGGAAACCGGGGAGCTGTTTTTT

D gene: TRBD1
clone size: .
CDR3 length: 13
V gene: TRBV28
J gene: TRBJ1-2
CDR3 protein: CASSSSDRGGYTF
CDR3 DNA: TGTGCCAGCAGTTCCTCCGACAGGGGCGGCTACACCTTC

D gene: .
clone size: .
CDR3 length: 14
V gene: TRBV19
J gene: TRBJ1-1
CDR3 protein: CASRSQGPGAEAFF
CDR3 DNA: TGTGCCAGTAGGTCCCAGGGTCCGGGTGCTGAAGCTTTCTTT

D gene: .
clone size: few
CDR3 length: 13
V gene: TRBV29-1
J gene: TRBJ1-1
CDR3 protein: CSVQRTANTEAFF
CDR3 DNA: TGCAGCGTTCAAAGGACAGCGAACACTGAAGCTTTCTTT

D gene: TRBD1
clone size: few
CDR3 length: 12
V gene: TRBV2
J gene: TRBJ2-5
CDR3 protein: CASRGQGETQYF
CDR3 DNA: TGTGCCAGCAGGGGACAGGGGGAGACCCAGTACTTC

D gene: .
clone size: few
CDR3 length: 15
V gene: TRBV10-1
J gene: TRBJ1-3
CDR3 protein: CASSESGRVGNTIYF
CDR3 DNA: TGCGCCAGCAGTGAGTCCGGCAGGGTTGGAAACACCATATATTTT

D gene: TRBD2
clone size: .
CDR3 length: 14
V gene: TRBV6-5
J gene: TRBJ2-3
CDR3 protein: CASSYGASGELRYF
CDR3 DNA: TGTGCCAGCAGTTACGGGGCTAGCGGGGAACTCAGGTATTTT

D gene: .
clone size: many
CDR3 length: 12
V gene: TRBV7-9
J gene: TRBJ1-2
CDR3 protein: CASSPRNYGYTF
CDR3 DNA: TGTGCCAGCAGCCCACGGAACTATGGCTACACCTTC

D gene: TRBD1
clone size: .
CDR3 length: 14
V gene: TRBV9
J gene: TRBJ2-1
CDR3 protein: CASSGRDRYNEQFF
CDR3 DNA: TGTGCCAGCAGCGGCCGGGACAGGTACAATGAGCAGTTCTTC

D gene: .
clone size: .
CDR3 length: 15
V gene: TRBV19
J gene: TRBJ1-4
CDR3 protein: CASSIDLGDREKLFF
CDR3 DNA: TGTGCCAGTAGTATAGACCTCGGGGATCGTGAAAAACTGTTTTTT